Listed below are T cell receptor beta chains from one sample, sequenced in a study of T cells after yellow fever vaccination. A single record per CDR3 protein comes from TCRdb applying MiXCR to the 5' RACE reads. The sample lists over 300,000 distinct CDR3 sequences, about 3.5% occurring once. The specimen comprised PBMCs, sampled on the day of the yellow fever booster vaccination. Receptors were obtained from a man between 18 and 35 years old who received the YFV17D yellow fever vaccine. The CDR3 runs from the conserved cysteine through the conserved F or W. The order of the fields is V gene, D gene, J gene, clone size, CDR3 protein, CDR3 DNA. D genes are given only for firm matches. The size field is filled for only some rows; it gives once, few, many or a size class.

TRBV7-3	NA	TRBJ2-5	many	CASSPTGQGYETQYF	TGTGCCAGCAGCCCTACCGGGCAGGGTTATGAGACCCAGTACTTC
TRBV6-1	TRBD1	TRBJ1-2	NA	CASSASRGLDYGYTF	TGTGCCAGCAGTGCAAGCAGGGGGCTGGACTATGGCTACACCTTC
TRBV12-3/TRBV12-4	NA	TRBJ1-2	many	CASSWGDGYGYTF	TGTGCCAGCAGTTGGGGGGATGGCTATGGCTACACCTTC
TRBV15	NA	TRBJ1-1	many	CATSRDPSGTQRAFF	TGTGCCACCAGCAGAGACCCGTCCGGGACACAGAGAGCTTTCTTT
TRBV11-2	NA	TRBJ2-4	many	CASSLVSVIQYF	TGTGCCAGCAGCTTAGTCTCGGTCATTCAGTACTTC
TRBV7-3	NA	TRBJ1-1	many	CASSASGVGTEAFF	TGTGCCAGCAGCGCCAGTGGTGTCGGCACTGAAGCTTTCTTT
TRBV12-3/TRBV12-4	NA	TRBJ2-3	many	CASSSPGHNTDTQYF	TGTGCCAGCAGTTCCCCGGGACACAACACAGATACGCAGTATTTT
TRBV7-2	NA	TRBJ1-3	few	CASSRGRNLGNTIYF	TGTGCCAGCAGCCGCGGACGGAACCTTGGAAACACCATATATTTT
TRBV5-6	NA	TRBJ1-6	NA	CASSSGQSNSPLHF	TGTGCCAGCAGCTCGGGACAATCTAATTCACCCCTCCACTTT
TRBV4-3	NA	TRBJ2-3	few	CASSQQPSPVPDTQYF	TGCGCCAGCAGCCAACAGCCTAGCCCAGTCCCAGATACGCAGTATTTT
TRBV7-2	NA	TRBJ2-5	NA	CASSELNQETQYF	TGTGCCAGCAGCGAACTAAACCAAGAGACCCAGTACTTC
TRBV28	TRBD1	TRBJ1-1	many	CASNLHYRGPEAFF	TGTGCCAGCAACCTTCATTACAGGGGTCCTGAAGCTTTCTTT
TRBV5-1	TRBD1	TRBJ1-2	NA	CASSLSGGSYGYTF	TGCGCCAGCAGCTTGTCAGGGGGTAGCTATGGCTACACCTTC
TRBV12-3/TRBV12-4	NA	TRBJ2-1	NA	CASSSPPTPTSSSYTEQFF	TGTGCCAGCAGTTCCCCACCCACGCCTACTAGCAGCTCCTACACTGAGCAGTTCTTC
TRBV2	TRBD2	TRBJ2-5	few	CASSRTSGGMDQETQYF	TGTGCCAGCAGTAGGACTAGCGGGGGGATGGACCAAGAGACCCAGTACTTC
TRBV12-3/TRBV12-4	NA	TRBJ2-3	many	CATSTDTQYF	TGTGCCACATCCACAGATACGCAGTATTTT
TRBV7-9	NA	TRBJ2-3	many	CASSLAVLWTDTQYF	TGTGCCAGCAGCTTAGCGGTCCTTTGGACAGATACGCAGTATTTT
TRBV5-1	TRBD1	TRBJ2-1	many	CASSLEPGGEQFF	TGCGCCAGCAGTTTGGAACCAGGGGGTGAGCAGTTCTTC
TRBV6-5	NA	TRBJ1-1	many	CASNRGQHTEAFF	TGTGCCAGCAATAGGGGTCAGCACACTGAAGCTTTCTTT
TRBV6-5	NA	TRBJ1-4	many	CASSLRTPATNEKLFF	TGTGCCAGCAGCCTCCGAACTCCGGCAACTAATGAAAAACTGTTTTTT
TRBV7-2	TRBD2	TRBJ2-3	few	CASSPGLAGGAPPQYF	TGTGCCAGCAGCCCGGGACTAGCGGGGGGCGCGCCCCCGCAGTATTTT
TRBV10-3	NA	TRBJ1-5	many	CAISGGSNQPQHF	TGTGCCATCAGTGGGGGCAGCAATCAGCCCCAGCATTTT
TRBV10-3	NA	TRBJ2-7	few	CAISRRARLTSEQYF	TGTGCCATCAGTCGACGCGCCCGACTAACTAGCGAGCAGTACTTC
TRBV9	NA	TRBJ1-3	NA	CASSVGEVGGNTIYF	TGTGCCAGCAGCGTAGGTGAAGTGGGGGGAAACACCATATATTTT
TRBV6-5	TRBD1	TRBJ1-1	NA	CASSYLFGQGNTEAFF	TGTGCCAGCAGTTACCTTTTCGGACAGGGGAACACTGAAGCTTTCTTT
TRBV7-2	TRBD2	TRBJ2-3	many	CASSLYPLAGVTDTQYF	TGTGCCAGCAGCTTATACCCACTAGCGGGGGTCACAGATACGCAGTATTTT
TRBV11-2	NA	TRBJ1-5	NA	CASSLDGRYNQPQHF	TGTGCCAGCAGCCTAGACGGGAGATACAATCAGCCCCAGCATTTT
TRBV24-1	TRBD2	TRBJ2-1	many	CATSDPASGDHEQFF	TGTGCCACCAGTGATCCGGCTAGCGGGGACCATGAGCAGTTCTTC
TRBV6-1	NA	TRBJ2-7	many	CASSVLRYEQYF	TGTGCCAGCAGTGTATTGAGGTACGAGCAGTACTTC
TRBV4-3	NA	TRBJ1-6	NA	CASSQAHRVGNSPLHF	TGCGCCAGCAGCCAAGCCCACAGGGTGGGTAATTCACCCCTCCACTTT
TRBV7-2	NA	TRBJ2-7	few	CASSPGYYEQYF	TGTGCCAGCAGCCCAGGGTATTACGAGCAGTACTTC
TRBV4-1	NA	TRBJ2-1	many	CASRTFGRNEQFF	TGCGCCAGCAGGACATTCGGACGGAATGAGCAGTTCTTC
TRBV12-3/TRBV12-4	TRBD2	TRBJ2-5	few	CASSPMGGGYQETQYF	TGTGCCAGCAGTCCCATGGGGGGGGGGTACCAAGAGACCCAGTACTTC
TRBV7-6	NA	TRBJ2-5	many	CASSINSGVEQETQYF	TGTGCCAGCAGCATTAATTCGGGCGTAGAACAAGAGACCCAGTACTTC
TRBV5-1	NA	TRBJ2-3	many	CASSLRGASTDTQYF	TGCGCCAGCAGCTTGCGGGGGGCAAGCACAGATACGCAGTATTTT
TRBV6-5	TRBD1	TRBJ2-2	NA	CASSYIGTGERTGELFF	TGTGCCAGCAGTTATATCGGGACAGGGGAGCGTACCGGGGAGCTGTTTTTT
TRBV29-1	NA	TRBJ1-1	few	CSVGGRANTEAFF	TGCAGCGTTGGGGGGAGGGCGAACACTGAAGCTTTCTTT
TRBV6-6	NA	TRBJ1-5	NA	CASTPFPRVNQPQHF	TGTGCCAGCACGCCCTTCCCCAGGGTAAATCAGCCCCAGCATTTT
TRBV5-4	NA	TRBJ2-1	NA	CASSLARGGTYNEQFF	TGTGCCAGCAGCTTGGCGCGGGGAGGAACCTACAATGAGCAGTTCTTC
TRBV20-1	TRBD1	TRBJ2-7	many	CSARELGRGLTYEQYF	TGCAGTGCTAGAGAGTTAGGCAGGGGGTTAACCTACGAGCAGTACTTC
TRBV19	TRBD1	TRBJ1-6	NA	CASSPLPGQGAYNSPLHF	TGTGCCAGTAGTCCTCTCCCGGGACAGGGGGCCTATAATTCACCCCTCCACTTT
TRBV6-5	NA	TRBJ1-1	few	CASIAEGTNTEAFF	TGTGCCAGCATAGCGGAGGGGACAAACACTGAAGCTTTCTTT
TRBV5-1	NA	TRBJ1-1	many	CASSSLTGMNTEAFF	TGCGCCAGCAGCTCCCTCACAGGGATGAACACTGAAGCTTTCTTT
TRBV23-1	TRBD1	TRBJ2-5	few	CASSRGQGARQETQYF	TGCGCCAGCAGTCGTGGACAGGGGGCCCGGCAAGAGACCCAGTACTTC
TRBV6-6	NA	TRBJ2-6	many	CASRTGPLGTGANVLTF	TGTGCCAGCCGAACAGGGCCCCTGGGGACTGGGGCCAACGTCCTGACTTTC
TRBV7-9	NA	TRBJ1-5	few	CASSLTGQPQHF	TGTGCCAGCAGCTTAACGGGTCAGCCCCAGCATTTT
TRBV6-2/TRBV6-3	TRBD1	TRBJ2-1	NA	CASSSLGTASYNEQFF	TGTGCCAGCAGTTCTCTCGGGACAGCCTCCTACAATGAGCAGTTCTTC
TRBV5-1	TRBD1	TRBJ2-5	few	CASSLDRTGIQTQYF	TGCGCCAGCAGCTTGGACCGGACAGGGATACAGACCCAGTACTTC
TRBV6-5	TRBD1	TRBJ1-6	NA	CASRPGAGTGGFSPLHF	TGTGCCAGCAGACCCGGAGCCGGGACAGGGGGCTTTTCACCCCTCCACTTT
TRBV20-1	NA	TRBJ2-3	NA	CSAVAGPSTDTQYF	TGCAGTGCTGTGGCAGGGCCTAGCACAGATACGCAGTATTTT
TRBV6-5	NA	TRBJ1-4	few	CASSYTYQLNEKLFF	TGTGCCAGCAGTTACACCTACCAACTGAATGAAAAACTGTTTTTT
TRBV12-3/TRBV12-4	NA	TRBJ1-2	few	CATMGPLQGNYGYTF	TGTGCCACCATGGGGCCCCTACAGGGCAACTATGGCTACACCTTC
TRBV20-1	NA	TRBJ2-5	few	CSASPPLQETQYF	TGCAGTGCTAGTCCGCCCCTCCAAGAGACCCAGTACTTC